Listed below are T cell receptor beta chains from one sample, sequenced in a study of blood T cell repertoires in COVID-19. Using immunoSEQ multiplex PCR, the repertoire was profiled, and TCRdb retains in-frame clones only, with some absent. This sample yields about 320,000 clones, of which roughly 90% are seen a single time; 8% to 9.5% belongs to the top ten. Sample: PBMCs or T cells enriched from blood (not recorded which). Receptors originate from a woman between 18 and 30 years old who had recovered from COVID-19. CDR3s include the opening cysteine and the closing phenylalanine or tryptophan. D genes are given only for firm matches. For some rows the clone size is stated as once, few or many, or as a class when expanded; others skip it.

j_call: TRBJ1-3; v_call: TRBV7-6; clone_size: NA; d_call: NA; cdr3_length: 15; cdr3_aa: CASRVDRSSGNTIYF; cdr3_nt: TGTGCCAGCAGGGTAGACAGGAGCTCTGGAAACACCATATATTTT
j_call: TRBJ2-3; v_call: TRBV18; clone_size: NA; d_call: TRBD1; cdr3_length: 14; cdr3_aa: CASSLRDREDTQYF; cdr3_nt: TGTGCCAGCTCACTCCGGGACAGGGAAGATACGCAGTATTTT
j_call: TRBJ2-3; v_call: TRBV2; clone_size: NA; d_call: NA; cdr3_length: 14; cdr3_aa: CASRRTASTDTQYF; cdr3_nt: TGTGCCAGCAGGAGGACAGCTAGCACAGATACGCAGTATTTT
j_call: TRBJ2-7; v_call: TRBV28; clone_size: NA; d_call: NA; cdr3_length: 12; cdr3_aa: CATRDASYEQYF; cdr3_nt: TGTGCCACGCGGGACGCTTCCTACGAGCAGTACTTC
j_call: TRBJ1-1; v_call: TRBV12-3/TRBV12-4; clone_size: NA; d_call: NA; cdr3_length: 13; cdr3_aa: CASSYDRNTEAFF; cdr3_nt: TGTGCCAGCAGTTACGACAGGAACACTGAAGCTTTCTTT
j_call: TRBJ1-1; v_call: TRBV19; clone_size: NA; d_call: TRBD1; cdr3_length: 14; cdr3_aa: CASSKPPGGTEAFF; cdr3_nt: TGTGCCAGTAGTAAACCTCCAGGGGGCACTGAAGCTTTCTTT
j_call: TRBJ1-3; v_call: TRBV4-3; clone_size: NA; d_call: NA; cdr3_length: 14; cdr3_aa: CASSQATYRNTIYF; cdr3_nt: TGCGCCAGCAGCCAAGCTACCTACCGAAACACCATATATTTT
j_call: TRBJ2-2; v_call: TRBV7-9; clone_size: NA; d_call: NA; cdr3_length: 13; cdr3_aa: CASSPKAGRELFF; cdr3_nt: TGTGCCAGCAGCCCCAAGGCGGGCCGGGAGCTGTTTTTT
j_call: TRBJ1-6; v_call: TRBV11-2; clone_size: NA; d_call: NA; cdr3_length: 13; cdr3_aa: CASSLEPQSPLHF; cdr3_nt: TGTGCCAGCAGCTTAGAGCCTCAGTCACCCCTCCACTTT
j_call: TRBJ1-5; v_call: TRBV28; clone_size: NA; d_call: NA; cdr3_length: 16; cdr3_aa: CASGGRDWYSNQPQHF; cdr3_nt: TGTGCCAGCGGGGGGAGAGATTGGTATAGCAATCAGCCCCAGCATTTT
j_call: TRBJ1-4; v_call: TRBV5-1; clone_size: once; d_call: NA; cdr3_length: 14; cdr3_aa: CASRSGSKEEKLFF; cdr3_nt: TGCGCCAGCAGATCCGGGTCCAAGGAAGAAAAACTGTTTTTT
j_call: TRBJ1-5; v_call: TRBV7-9; clone_size: NA; d_call: NA; cdr3_length: 13; cdr3_aa: CASSVGDYQPQHF; cdr3_nt: TGTGCCAGCAGCGTGGGAGATTATCAGCCCCAGCATTTT
j_call: TRBJ2-7; v_call: TRBV13; clone_size: NA; d_call: TRBD2; cdr3_length: 17; cdr3_aa: CASSLRSGTSGPYEQYF; cdr3_nt: TGTGCCAGCAGCTTAAGGAGCGGGACTAGCGGACCCTACGAGCAGTACTTC
j_call: TRBJ1-2; v_call: TRBV3-1/TRBV3-2; clone_size: NA; d_call: NA; cdr3_length: 15; cdr3_aa: CASSQDPDRNYGYTF; cdr3_nt: TGTGCCAGCAGCCAAGATCCGGACAGAAACTATGGCTACACCTTC
j_call: TRBJ1-1; v_call: TRBV27; clone_size: NA; d_call: TRBD1; cdr3_length: 15; cdr3_aa: CASSSDRESDTEAFF; cdr3_nt: TGTGCCAGCAGTTCTGACAGGGAATCGGACACTGAAGCTTTCTTT
j_call: TRBJ2-3; v_call: TRBV6-2/TRBV6-3; clone_size: NA; d_call: TRBD2; cdr3_length: 16; cdr3_aa: CASSLERAGATDTQYF; cdr3_nt: TGTGCCAGCAGTCTCGAAAGAGCGGGAGCCACAGATACGCAGTATTTT
j_call: TRBJ2-7; v_call: TRBV6-6; clone_size: few; d_call: NA; cdr3_length: 15; cdr3_aa: CASSYSPGSSYEQYF; cdr3_nt: TGTGCCAGCAGTTACTCGCCCGGGAGCTCCTACGAGCAGTACTTC
j_call: TRBJ2-4; v_call: TRBV4-1; clone_size: few; d_call: NA; cdr3_length: 14; cdr3_aa: CASSQMGARNIQYF; cdr3_nt: TGCGCCAGCAGCCAAATGGGGGCCCGGAACATTCAGTACTTC
j_call: TRBJ1-6; v_call: TRBV20-1; clone_size: once; d_call: NA; cdr3_length: 14; cdr3_aa: CSASYPGDNSPLHF; cdr3_nt: TGCAGTGCTAGTTATCCCGGGGATAATTCACCCCTCCACTTT
j_call: TRBJ2-1; v_call: TRBV7-3; clone_size: NA; d_call: TRBD1; cdr3_length: 14; cdr3_aa: CASSWDRVSDEQFF; cdr3_nt: TGTGCCAGCAGCTGGGACAGGGTATCCGATGAGCAGTTCTTC
j_call: TRBJ1-2; v_call: TRBV11-2; clone_size: once; d_call: NA; cdr3_length: 12; cdr3_aa: CASSREGTPYTF; cdr3_nt: TGTGCCAGCAGCCGAGAAGGGACACCTTACACCTTC
j_call: TRBJ2-4; v_call: TRBV6-2/TRBV6-3; clone_size: NA; d_call: TRBD2; cdr3_length: 12; cdr3_aa: CASSQTSDIQYF; cdr3_nt: TGTGCCAGCAGCCAGACTAGCGACATTCAGTACTTC
j_call: TRBJ2-7; v_call: TRBV5-4; clone_size: NA; d_call: NA; cdr3_length: 16; cdr3_aa: CASSTRQVTSSYEQYF; cdr3_nt: TGTGCCAGCAGCACTAGACAGGTGACATCGTCCTACGAGCAGTACTTC
j_call: TRBJ2-7; v_call: TRBV7-8; clone_size: NA; d_call: NA; cdr3_length: 19; cdr3_aa: CASSLLYQVAGRNSYEQYF; cdr3_nt: TGTGCCAGCAGCTTATTGTATCAGGTTGCGGGGCGAAACTCCTACGAGCAGTACTTC
j_call: TRBJ1-5; v_call: TRBV7-8; clone_size: NA; d_call: NA; cdr3_length: 14; cdr3_aa: CASSPGGGVHAQHF; cdr3_nt: TGTGCCAGCAGCCCAGGCGGCGGGGTACACGCCCAGCATTTT
j_call: TRBJ1-3; v_call: TRBV6-5; clone_size: NA; d_call: NA; cdr3_length: 15; cdr3_aa: CASSSDWSSGNTIYF; cdr3_nt: TGTGCCAGCAGTTCGGACTGGAGCTCTGGAAACACCATATATTTT
j_call: TRBJ1-4; v_call: TRBV28; clone_size: NA; d_call: TRBD1; cdr3_length: 14; cdr3_aa: CASSPDRDGEKLFF; cdr3_nt: TGTGCCAGCAGTCCGGACAGGGATGGGGAAAAACTGTTTTTT
j_call: TRBJ1-1; v_call: TRBV7-3; clone_size: NA; d_call: NA; cdr3_length: 12; cdr3_aa: CASSLPGVEAFF; cdr3_nt: TGTGCCAGCAGCTTACCCGGGGTTGAAGCTTTCTTT
j_call: TRBJ2-1; v_call: TRBV18; clone_size: many; d_call: NA; cdr3_length: 11; cdr3_aa: CASSQFDEQFF; cdr3_nt: TGTGCCAGCTCACAATTCGATGAGCAGTTCTTC
j_call: TRBJ2-3; v_call: TRBV19; clone_size: once; d_call: TRBD1; cdr3_length: 15; cdr3_aa: CASTPGTGGTDTQYF; cdr3_nt: TGTGCCAGTACTCCCGGGACAGGGGGTACAGATACGCAGTATTTT
j_call: TRBJ1-2; v_call: TRBV2; clone_size: NA; d_call: TRBD1; cdr3_length: 13; cdr3_aa: CASSDGQGYGYTF; cdr3_nt: TGTGCCAGCAGTGATGGACAGGGCTATGGCTACACCTTC
j_call: TRBJ1-2; v_call: TRBV4-3; clone_size: NA; d_call: TRBD1; cdr3_length: 15; cdr3_aa: CASSPPGTGRYGYTF; cdr3_nt: TGCGCCAGCAGCCCACCCGGGACAGGGCGTTATGGCTACACCTTC
j_call: TRBJ1-3; v_call: TRBV28; clone_size: NA; d_call: TRBD1; cdr3_length: 18; cdr3_aa: CASSTWSQGAKDGNTIYF; cdr3_nt: TGTGCCAGCAGTACCTGGAGCCAGGGGGCAAAAGATGGAAACACCATATATTTT
j_call: TRBJ2-7; v_call: TRBV18; clone_size: NA; d_call: TRBD1; cdr3_length: 15; cdr3_aa: CASSPPGQGAYEQYF; cdr3_nt: TGTGCCAGCTCACCCCCGGGACAGGGGGCTTACGAGCAGTACTTC
j_call: TRBJ2-1; v_call: TRBV7-3; clone_size: NA; d_call: TRBD2; cdr3_length: 19; cdr3_aa: CASSLVYVSLAGNRNEQFF; cdr3_nt: TGTGCCAGCAGCTTAGTTTATGTATCGTTAGCGGGAAATAGGAATGAGCAGTTCTTC
j_call: TRBJ2-7; v_call: TRBV28; clone_size: NA; d_call: TRBD2; cdr3_length: 14; cdr3_aa: CASSWTSGGREQYF; cdr3_nt: TGTGCCAGCAGTTGGACTAGCGGGGGTCGCGAGCAGTACTTC
j_call: TRBJ2-5; v_call: TRBV5-4; clone_size: NA; d_call: NA; cdr3_length: 15; cdr3_aa: CASSTMEASTETQYF; cdr3_nt: TGTGCCAGCAGCACTATGGAGGCTTCGACGGAGACCCAGTACTTC
j_call: TRBJ2-7; v_call: TRBV6-2/TRBV6-3; clone_size: NA; d_call: NA; cdr3_length: 13; cdr3_aa: CASSYPSSYEQYF; cdr3_nt: TGTGCCAGCAGTTACCCTAGCTCCTACGAGCAGTACTTC
j_call: TRBJ2-1; v_call: TRBV19; clone_size: NA; d_call: NA; cdr3_length: 16; cdr3_aa: CASSIDGGRGQYEQFF; cdr3_nt: TGTGCCAGTAGTATAGATGGGGGGAGAGGGCAATATGAGCAGTTCTTC
j_call: TRBJ1-6; v_call: TRBV5-1; clone_size: NA; d_call: NA; cdr3_length: 16; cdr3_aa: CASSLGQDRSTSPLHF; cdr3_nt: TGCGCCAGCAGCTTGGGACAAGACAGGTCTACTTCACCCCTCCACTTT
j_call: TRBJ1-1; v_call: TRBV2; clone_size: NA; d_call: NA; cdr3_length: 16; cdr3_aa: CASSENGGVGYSEAFF; cdr3_nt: TGTGCCAGCAGTGAAAACGGAGGGGTAGGATATTCCGAAGCTTTCTTT
j_call: TRBJ2-7; v_call: TRBV7-2; clone_size: NA; d_call: TRBD2; cdr3_length: 16; cdr3_aa: CASSLYVGGGATEQYF; cdr3_nt: TGTGCCAGCAGCTTATACGTGGGCGGGGGGGCGACCGAGCAGTACTTC
j_call: TRBJ2-5; v_call: TRBV15; clone_size: once; d_call: TRBD2; cdr3_length: 14; cdr3_aa: CATSGTPGGETQYF; cdr3_nt: TGTGCCACCAGCGGAACACCGGGGGGTGAGACCCAGTACTTC
j_call: TRBJ1-6; v_call: TRBV18; clone_size: NA; d_call: NA; cdr3_length: 16; cdr3_aa: CASSKTAGQGNSPLHF; cdr3_nt: TGTGCCAGCTCTAAAACGGCCGGACAAGGGAATTCACCCCTCCACTTT
j_call: TRBJ1-5; v_call: TRBV18; clone_size: NA; d_call: NA; cdr3_length: 14; cdr3_aa: CASSYTESNQPQHF; cdr3_nt: TGTGCCAGCTCATACACGGAGAGCAATCAGCCCCAGCATTTT
j_call: TRBJ2-5; v_call: TRBV5-1; clone_size: NA; d_call: TRBD1; cdr3_length: 13; cdr3_aa: CASSEGTEETQYF; cdr3_nt: TGCGCCAGCAGCGAAGGGACAGAAGAGACCCAGTACTTC
j_call: TRBJ2-7; v_call: TRBV6-6; clone_size: NA; d_call: TRBD2; cdr3_length: 13; cdr3_aa: CASSPSGSYEQYF; cdr3_nt: TGTGCCAGCAGTCCTAGCGGGAGTTACGAGCAGTACTTC
j_call: TRBJ1-2; v_call: TRBV9; clone_size: NA; d_call: NA; cdr3_length: 16; cdr3_aa: CASSVGVPTSTYGYTF; cdr3_nt: TGTGCCAGCAGCGTAGGGGTCCCGACAAGTACCTATGGCTACACCTTC
j_call: TRBJ1-3; v_call: TRBV9; clone_size: NA; d_call: NA; cdr3_length: 15; cdr3_aa: CASSVFGSSGNTIYF; cdr3_nt: TGTGCCAGCAGCGTATTTGGGAGCTCTGGAAACACCATATATTTT
j_call: TRBJ2-5; v_call: TRBV9; clone_size: NA; d_call: TRBD1; cdr3_length: 15; cdr3_aa: CASSVARGGEETQYF; cdr3_nt: TGTGCCAGCAGCGTAGCTAGAGGGGGCGAGGAGACCCAGTACTTC
j_call: TRBJ1-2; v_call: TRBV6-5; clone_size: NA; d_call: NA; cdr3_length: 15; cdr3_aa: CASSYSHREGFGYTF; cdr3_nt: TGTGCCAGCAGTTACAGTCACAGGGAGGGCTTTGGCTACACCTTC
j_call: TRBJ2-7; v_call: TRBV5-6; clone_size: once; d_call: TRBD1; cdr3_length: 14; cdr3_aa: CASSSRQGTYEQYF; cdr3_nt: TGTGCCAGCAGCTCGCGACAGGGCACTTACGAGCAGTACTTC
j_call: TRBJ2-1; v_call: TRBV4-3; clone_size: few; d_call: TRBD2; cdr3_length: 20; cdr3_aa: CASSPYDSGRAFLMSNEQFF; cdr3_nt: TGCGCCAGCAGCCCCTACGATAGCGGGAGGGCCTTTTTGATGAGCAATGAGCAGTTCTTC